The following is a TCR beta chain sequence with its context. The CDR3 length is 12 residues. V lost 7 bases and J lost 6, with 15 bases in between. Germline V gene lookup returns CDR1 SQVTM and CDR2 ANQGSEA. The data were obtained in a study of control samples from healthy donors and cancer patients. TCRdb keeps only in-frame clones here, not all; method: immunoSEQ multiplex PCR. There are more than 50,000 clones in the sample; 90% occur only once, and about 1.2% lies in the top ten. The material sequenced was PBMCs. This chain uses TRBV29-1 with TRBJ1-1; perhaps TRBD1 as D (5 bases). The sequence was obtained from a woman aged 50 to 60 with colorectal cancer. CDR3 protein: CSGGELGAEAFF. The DNA for the CDR3 is TGCAGCGGCGGGGAGCTGGGGGCTGAAGCTTTCTTT.